The 27 T cell receptor beta chains below were found in one sample sequenced in a study of T cells in Graves' hyperthyroidism and ophthalmopathy. Using RNA transcripts as the source, TCR beta CDR3 regions were amplified. Initially, a first-round RT-PCR of the TCR CDR3 employed the HTBI primer set. From the multiplex PCR reads, TCRdb called clonotypes with MiXCR, one entry per CDR3 protein. The profile shows 350,000 or so distinct CDR3 sequences, over 15% of them singletons. The sequenced sample consisted of blood. Source of these receptors: a middle-aged woman with Graves' ophthalmopathy.

The V and J genes are TRBV2 and TRBJ2-7; 7 bases agree with TRBD1. Trimming cost V 4 bases and J 3 bases; bases outside gene matches: 9. Per germline, CDR1 SNHLY and CDR2 FYNNEI. This CDR3 spans 15 amino acids. The CDR3 sequence is CASSGRTGVDYEQYF. CDR3 bases: TGTGCCAGCAGTGGTAGAACAGGGGTGGACTACGAGCAGTACTTC.

With respect to this clonotype: One end of the junction varies from germline; a read error may be responsible. The chain joins TRBV6-1 to TRBJ2-7; 8 bases map to TRBD1. The germline V gene encodes CDR1 MNHNS and CDR2 SASEGT. This CDR3 contains 15 residues. As DNA, the CDR3 is TGTGCCAGCAGCGAAGGACAGGGTTTATTCTACGAGCAGTACTTC. Its translation: CASSEGQGLFYEQYF.

This clonotype was counted ten times or more. V is TRBV12-3 or TRBV12-4 and J is TRBJ1-2, with unresolved D. The CDR3 sequence is 12 residues long. V lost 8 bases and J 0 bases, leaving 7 bases between the germline ends. In nucleotides, the CDR3 is TGTGCCAGCGGCAGGACTAACTATGGCTACACCTTC. As protein: CASGRTNYGYTF.

This clonotype came up many times. The chain has TRBV13 and TRBJ2-5; perhaps TRBD1 as D (5 bases). Trimming took off 3 bases at V and 3 bases at J, with 8 bases between the two ends. The CDR3 is 13 residues long. From germline, CDR1 is PRHDT and CDR2 FYEKMQ (reference sequence). This CDR3 reads CASSFREEETQYF. CDR3 sequence (DNA): TGTGCCAGCAGCTTCAGGGAAGAAGAGACCCAGTACTTC.

The chain is built from TRBV9 and TRBJ1-2, with D tentatively TRBD1 (6 bases). The CDR3 covers 14 residues. Germline CDR1 reads SGDLS; CDR2 reads YYNGEE. Trimming took off 3 bases at V and 7 bases at J, with 16 bases between the two ends. CDR3: CASSGGHLSRGYTF. CDR3 bases: TGTGCCAGCAGCGGGGGACACCTCTCTCGTGGCTACACCTTC.

The CDR3 protein is CASSIWRGQGGYEQYF. Written as DNA, the CDR3 is TGTGCCAGTAGTATTTGGAGGGGACAGGGCGGCTACGAGCAGTACTTC. This chain links TRBV19 with TRBJ2-7; 9 positions agree with TRBD1. Germline values: CDR1 LNHDA, CDR2 SQIVND (reference sequence). The CDR3 is 16 amino acids. V trimming: 3 bases; J trimming: 3 bases; junction bases outside the gene matches: 9.

The chain combines TRBV29-1 with TRBJ1-1, with D hard to call. Between the trimmed V and J ends, which lost 4 bases and 2 bases, there was a span of 8 bases. Germline CDR1 reads SQVTM; CDR2 reads ANQGSEA. This CDR3 is 12 amino acids long. This chain's CDR3 is CSVVESNTEAFF. CDR3 in DNA: TGCAGCGTTGTCGAGTCAAACACTGAAGCTTTCTTT.

This clonotype was counted at least ten times. The chain combines TRBV13 with TRBJ1-5; tentative D call: TRBD1 (5 bases). V was cut by 6 bases and J by 7 bases, with 10 bases left in between. The CDR3 runs 12 residues. Germline V gene sequence: CDR1 PRHDT, CDR2 FYEKMQ (reference sequence). The CDR3 loop is CASSLRGQPQHF. DNA of the CDR3: TGTGCCAGCAGTTTACGGGGGCAGCCCCAGCATTTT.

This clonotype was recorded at least ten times. The rearrangement uses TRBV6-1 and TRBJ1-2; TRBD1 aligns across 7 bases. Germline V lookup: CDR1 MNHNS, CDR2 SASEGT. The CDR3 is made up of 13 amino acids. V was clipped by 3 bases and J by 7 bases; unmatched bases: 5. The CDR3 nucleotides read TGTGCCAGCAGTGAGGGACAGCGGCCTGGCTACACCTTC. Its protein is CASSEGQRPGYTF.

This clonotype was seen many times. The rearrangement uses TRBV11-2 and TRBJ1-1; 7 bases map to TRBD1. CDR3 length: 16 amino acids. Germline V gene data show CDR1 as SGHAT and CDR2 as FQNNGV. Losses at the gene ends were 6 bases for V and 0 bases for J; bases not matched to a gene: 10. CDR3 residues: CASRRHGTVMNTEAFF. The CDR3 bases are TGTGCCAGCAGACGCCACGGGACAGTGATGAACACTGAAGCTTTCTTT.

In this sample, this clonotype turned up many times. This may be a read error: a much more frequent sequence differs by one nucleotide. V and J are TRBV11-2 and TRBJ2-5; 7 nucleotides match TRBD2. CDR3 size: 14 residues. Germline loops: CDR1 SGHAT, CDR2 FQNNGV. The CDR3 loop reads CASSLDGRGETQHF. The CDR3 coding sequence is TGTGCCAGCAGCTTAGATGGGAGGGGAGAGACCCAGCACTTC.

Ten or more counts support this clonotype. This sequence joins TRBV5-5 and TRBJ1-1; D remains ambiguous. This CDR3 region has 14 residues. The germline CDR1 and CDR2 sequences are SGHKS and YYEKEE (reference sequence). V gave up 2 bases and J gave up 1 base, with 9 bases separating them. The CDR3 spells CASSFKVSNTEAFF. In nucleotides, the CDR3 is TGTGCCAGCAGCTTTAAGGTTTCGAACACTGAAGCTTTCTTT. Looking up the rest from reference TRBV5-5 and TRBJ1-1 gives the full variable domain: DAGVTQSPTHLIKTRGQQVTLRCSPISGHKSVSWYQQVLGQGPQFIFQYYEKEERGRGNFPDRFSARQFPNYSSELNVNALLLGDSALYLCASSFKVSNTEAFFGQGTRLTVV.

This chain connects TRBV20-1 to TRBJ2-7, with a tentative D call TRBD1 (6 bases). Germline CDR1 is DFQATT and CDR2 is SNEGSKA (reference sequence). The V gene lost 1 base and the J gene lost 4 bases, with 11 bases spanning the gap. The CDR3 extends over 13 amino acids. The CDR3 loop is CSARGVGGYEQYF. In DNA form, the CDR3 reads TGCAGTGCTAGAGGAGTAGGGGGTTACGAGCAGTACTTC.

This clonotype appeared many times. V and J are TRBV5-1 and TRBJ1-2; D is undetermined. The germline gives CDR1 SGHRS, CDR2 YFSETQ. The V gene lost 4 bases and the J gene lost 7 bases, with 17 bases spanning the gap. This CDR3 has 14 residues. CDR3 sequence: CASSGDGILFGYTF. The CDR3 DNA follows: TGCGCCAGCAGCGGTGACGGGATACTCTTTGGCTACACCTTC.

This clonotype was detected many times. The chain employs TRBV12-3 or TRBV12-4 and TRBJ2-2; D might be TRBD1 (5 bases). V was shortened by 2 bases and J by 6 bases, with 10 bases between the two germline ends. The CDR3 is made up of 14 amino acids. The CDR3 protein is CASSLRGYPGELFF. The CDR3, as DNA: TGTGCCAGCAGTTTAAGGGGTTACCCCGGGGAGCTGTTTTTT.

The rearrangement links TRBV12-3 or TRBV12-4 to TRBJ1-1; D call uncertain. V lost 5 bases to trimming and J lost 4 bases, with 14 bases between them. This CDR3 region has 14 residues. CDR3 in amino acids: CASSQVLSGTEAFF. The DNA for the CDR3 is TGTGCCAGCAGTCAGGTCCTGAGCGGCACTGAAGCTTTCTTT.

This clonotype showed up many times. V usage is TRBV7-9 and J usage is TRBJ1-2; D gene ambiguous. Trimming shortened V by 3 bases and J by 1 base, and 3 bases separated the two germline ends. This CDR3 has 12 residues. Germline assignment: CDR1 SEHNR and CDR2 FQNEAQ (reference sequence). The CDR3 loop reads CASSLHNYGYTF. CDR3 DNA sequence: TGTGCCAGCAGCTTGCATAACTATGGCTACACCTTC.

The sample holds many counts of this clonotype. This chain links TRBV6-1 with TRBJ1-2; no clear D. This CDR3 region has 15 residues. Germline V lookup: CDR1 MNHNS, CDR2 SASEGT. Between the trimmed V and J ends, which lost 6 bases and 4 bases, there was a span of 18 bases. CDR3 protein: CASSERAGFSYGYTF. The CDR3 nucleotides are TGTGCCAGCAGCGAGAGGGCAGGATTCAGCTATGGCTACACCTTC.

This clonotype was counted ten times or more. The CDR3 bases are TGTGCCAGCAGGTCAGACATCCTCTGGGCTGAAGCTTTCTTT. Encoded protein: CASRSDILWAEAFF. V is TRBV12-3 or TRBV12-4 and J is TRBJ1-1; D gene unclear. This CDR3 spans 14 amino acids. Trimming removed 6 bases from V and 6 bases from J, with 17 bases in between.

The chain uses TRBV6-2 or TRBV6-3 and TRBJ2-6, with TRBD1 identical over 9 bases. Per germline, CDR1 MNHEY and CDR2 SVGEGT. The ends lost 4 bases at V and 0 bases at J; junction bases unmatched: 7. The CDR3 loop spans 18 amino acids. CDR3 loop: CASSSGTGISSGANVLTF. The CDR3 DNA is TGTGCCAGCAGTTCCGGGACAGGGATAAGCTCTGGGGCCAACGTCCTGACTTTC.

This clonotype was seen at least ten times. This chain joins TRBV28 and TRBJ1-2, with a tentative D call TRBD1 (6 bases). The CDR3 spans 14 residues. Germline loops: CDR1 MDHEN, CDR2 SYDVKM. Trimming left V 6 bases short and J 5 bases short, with 16 bases between. CDR3 in DNA: TGTGCCAGCAGCCAAGGGGACACCAAATATGGCTACACCTTC. Protein product: CASSQGDTKYGYTF.

This clonotype was recorded at least ten times. This chain joins TRBV4-1 and TRBJ1-5; tentatively, D is TRBD1 (5 bases). V lost 0 bases and J lost 4, with 13 bases in between. The CDR3 totals 16 residues. CDR1 and CDR2 from the germline V gene are MGHRA and YSYEKL. DNA for the CDR3: TGCGCCAGCAGCCAAGATCCGGGGGTAGGGAATCAGCCCCAGCATTTT. Translating gives CASSQDPGVGNQPQHF.

This clonotype was observed many times. The chain combines TRBV3-1 with TRBJ2-5; 7 nucleotides match TRBD2. The germline gives CDR1 LGHDT, CDR2 YNNKEL (reference sequence). The V gene end was trimmed by 4 bases and the J gene end by 9 bases; junction bases not matched to a gene: 8. This CDR3 has 13 amino acids. The CDR3 DNA follows: TGTGCCAGCAGCCCTGCGGGAGTACGGGCCCAGTACTTC. Its translation is CASSPAGVRAQYF.

The V call is TRBV28, the J call TRBJ2-5, with TRBD1 as a possible D gene (6 bases). In germline, CDR1 is MDHEN, CDR2 SYDVKM. V lost 5 bases and J 5 bases, leaving 12 bases between the germline ends. This CDR3 is 13 amino acids long. The CDR3 sequence is CASSNRVLETQYF. The CDR3 DNA reads TGTGCCAGCAGTAACAGGGTTCTGGAGACCCAGTACTTC.

This clonotype was seen only a few times. The chain employs TRBV6-1 and TRBJ2-5; D is unclear. The CDR3 is 12 amino acids. Trimming removed 6 bases from V and 7 bases from J, with 12 bases in between. Germline V gene lookup returns CDR1 MNHNS and CDR2 SASEGT. The CDR3 loop reads CASSLDSGTQYF. The CDR3 coding sequence is TGTGCCAGCAGCCTCGACTCGGGGACCCAGTACTTC.

The chain links TRBV6-5 to TRBJ1-2; D unclear. V was trimmed by 2 bases and J by 4 bases, leaving 11 bases between them. The CDR3 spans 14 residues. The germline V gene has CDR1 MNHEY and CDR2 SVGAGI. CDR3 sequence reads: CASSYRAYLYGYTF. The CDR3 nucleotides are TGTGCCAGCAGTTACCGCGCATACCTCTATGGCTACACCTTC.

Ten or more counts support this clonotype. V and J are TRBV30 and TRBJ2-5, with TRBD1 matching over 7 bases. After removal of 4 bases from V and 1 base from J, the junction contained 3 bases not matched to a gene. The CDR3 contains 13 residues. From germline, CDR1 is GTSNPN and CDR2 SVGIG (reference sequence). The CDR3 coding sequence is TGTGCCTGGAAGGCAGGGGGCCAAGAGACCCAGTACTTC. Its protein is CAWKAGGQETQYF.